These 3 T cell receptor beta chains share one sample of origin, sequenced in a study of cytomegalovirus exposure and HLA in healthy donors. The PCR had 60 Vbeta and 13 Jbeta primers. Only in-frame clones appear in the TCRdb table, and some are missing; sequencing was by immunoSEQ multiplex PCR. This table has fewer than 120,000 clones, about four fifths appearing once. The specimen sequenced was PBMCs. These receptor sequences come from a woman aged 55-75 years in good health and CMV-seropositive.

This clone was detected once. The gene calls are TRBV7-9 and TRBJ2-1; the match to TRBD2 covers 12 bases. Trimming took 5 bases from V and 4 from J; bases not matched to a gene: 6. Germline CDR1 SEHNR, CDR2 FQNEAQ (reference sequence). This CDR3 has 16 residues. Here the CDR3 reads CASSPGLAGQYNEQFF. CDR3 DNA sequence: TGTGCCAGCAGCCCGGGACTAGCGGGTCAATACAATGAGCAGTTCTTC.

The chain recombines TRBV7-6 with TRBJ2-1, with D tentatively TRBD1 (6 bases). The germline CDR1 and CDR2 sequences are SGHVS and FNYEAQ. V was clipped by 1 base and J by 3 bases, with 10 bases between them. The CDR3 covers 15 residues. CDR3 sequence: CASSLEGVYYNEQFF. CDR3 DNA sequence: TGTGCCAGCAGCTTAGAGGGGGTCTACTACAATGAGCAGTTCTTC. Looking up the rest from reference TRBV7-6 and TRBJ2-1 gives the full variable domain: GAGVSQSPRYKVTKRGQDVALRCDPISGHVSLYWYRQALGQGPEFLTYFNYEAQQDKSGLPNDRFSAERPEGSISTLTIQRTEQRDSAMYRCASSLEGVYYNEQFFGPGTRLTVL.

The CDR3 nucleotides are TGCGCCAGCAGCTTGGGACAGGGAGGTGGAAACACCATATATTTT. Translation gives CASSLGQGGGNTIYF. This chain connects TRBV5-1 to TRBJ1-3; 7 nucleotides align to TRBD1. The CDR3 contains 15 residues. After removal of 0 bases from V and 3 bases from J, the junction contained 3 bases not matched to a gene. CDR1 is SGHRS and CDR2 is YFSETQ in the germline V gene.